This record concerns one TCR beta chain sequence. The data stem from a study of blood T cell repertoires in COVID-19. Overall study context: Acute and convalescent COVID-19 samples came from the United States, Italy and Spain.

V lost 3 bases and J 3 bases, leaving 17 bases between the germline ends. The CDR3 is made up of 16 amino acids. Produced via immunoSEQ multiplex PCR; TCRdb's table is partial and in-frame only. The table has approximately 60,000 clones, approximately 79% seen once; the top ten hold 3.2%. Sequencing was done on a sample of peripheral blood. The V call is TRBV23-1, the J call TRBJ1-1, with D maybe TRBD1 (5 bases). Being an ORF, TRBV23-1 has a function that is uncertain. This clonotype originated in a man between 60 and 75 years old with acute or convalescent COVID-19. The CDR3 nucleotides are TGCGCCAGCAGTCACTCAACGGGGGAAGAGGACACTGAAGCTTTCTTT. It codes for CASSHSTGEEDTEAFF.